Detailed here is one T cell receptor (beta chain). The data were obtained in a study of control samples from healthy donors and cancer patients. CDR1 MNHEY and CDR2 SVGEGT come from the germline V gene. The CDR3 is made up of 16 amino acids. V lost 4 bases to trimming and J lost 4 bases; unmatched junction nucleotides: 10. Profiling relied on immunoSEQ multiplex PCR, and the TCRdb table lists in-frame clones only, not all of them. The sample includes some 100,000 clones, more than 85% of them seen just once. Sequencing used blood. The source of this sequence is a woman aged 45-65 years in good health. This chain uses TRBV6-2 or TRBV6-3 with TRBJ2-1, with 7 bases identical to TRBD1. The CDR3 loop reads CASSSRQGSIYNEQFF. CDR3 DNA: TGTGCCAGCAGTTCTCGACAGGGCTCCATTTACAATGAGCAGTTCTTC.